The rows below give T cell receptor beta chains drawn from one sample of a study of CD8 T cells in ankylosing spondylitis. TCRdb called the 5' RACE reads again in MiXCR, with one record for every CDR3 protein. The top ten hold approximately 0.46% of the sample, which has 700,000 to 1,000,000 distinct CDR3 sequences, around 11% seen once. The sample consisted of blood, either unsorted or a sorted T cell fraction (not recorded which). These receptor sequences come from a male donor with ankylosing spondylitis. The CDR3 runs from the conserved cysteine through the conserved F or W. D genes are given only for firm matches. Size values are once, few and many counts, or a class for expanded clones, and some rows have none.

D,size,V,J,CDR3,DNA
NA,NA,TRBV25-1,TRBJ2-7,CASRPYAGHTSSYEQYF,TGTGCCAGCAGACCCTATGCGGGTCACACTAGCTCCTACGAGCAGTACTTC
TRBD2,many,TRBV2,TRBJ2-5,CASSLAGGGGETQYF,TGTGCCAGCAGTCTAGCGGGGGGAGGAGGAGAGACCCAGTACTTC
NA,NA,TRBV9,TRBJ1-1,CASGGTGTEAFF,TGTGCCAGCGGCGGAACGGGCACTGAAGCTTTCTTT
NA,few,TRBV20-1,TRBJ1-5,CSARTPPADQPQHF,TGCAGTGCTAGGACCCCTCCCGCAGATCAGCCCCAGCATTTT
NA,few,TRBV5-1,TRBJ1-5,CASSLESDSNQPQHF,TGCGCCAGCAGCTTGGAGAGCGATAGCAATCAGCCCCAGCATTTT
TRBD1,NA,TRBV24-1,TRBJ2-1,CATSDWDRADEQFF,TGTGCCACCAGTGATTGGGACAGGGCAGATGAGCAGTTCTTC
NA,many,TRBV15,TRBJ1-4,CATSREDGDEKLFF,TGTGCCACCAGCAGAGAGGACGGGGATGAAAAACTGTTTTTT
TRBD1,few,TRBV5-1,TRBJ2-3,CASSLQGAASTDTQYF,TGCGCCAGCAGCTTACAGGGGGCCGCTAGCACAGATACGCAGTATTTT
NA,NA,TRBV4-3,TRBJ2-4,CASSQGQRGRGNIQYF,TGCGCCAGCAGCCAAGGTCAAAGGGGGAGGGGAAACATTCAGTACTTC
TRBD1,NA,TRBV5-6,TRBJ1-5,CASSLVGQANQPQHF,TGTGCCAGCAGCTTGGTGGGACAGGCTAATCAGCCCCAGCATTTT
NA,NA,TRBV7-9,TRBJ2-3,CASSLVSQGDTQYF,TGTGCCAGCAGCTTAGTTTCACAGGGAGATACGCAGTATTTT
NA,NA,TRBV19,TRBJ2-3,CASSNRASGTDTQYF,TGTGCCAGTAGCAATCGGGCGTCCGGCACAGATACGCAGTATTTT
NA,few,TRBV20-1,TRBJ1-5,CSARGGRHEPQHF,TGCAGTGCAAGAGGCGGTCGCCATGAGCCCCAGCATTTT
TRBD1,NA,TRBV25-1,TRBJ1-3,CASSHRGRNSGNTIYF,TGTGCCAGCAGCCACAGGGGTCGTAACTCTGGAAACACCATATATTTT
NA,few,TRBV20-1,TRBJ2-1,CSAPDLGYNEQFF,TGCAGTGCCCCGGACTTAGGATACAATGAGCAGTTCTTC
TRBD1,few,TRBV24-1,TRBJ1-2,CATSDTTGTADHYGYTF,TGTGCCACCAGTGACACCACCGGGACAGCCGACCACTATGGCTACACCTTC
NA,few,TRBV5-1,TRBJ1-1,CASSVDSHGMAEAFF,TGCGCCAGCAGCGTGGACAGTCACGGGATGGCTGAAGCTTTCTTT
NA,NA,TRBV20-1,TRBJ2-5,CSARDSTQETQYF,TGCAGTGCTAGAGATTCGACACAAGAGACCCAGTACTTC
NA,NA,TRBV2,TRBJ2-2,CASRAGYTGELFF,TGTGCCAGCCGCGCGGGATACACCGGGGAGCTGTTTTTT
TRBD1,once,TRBV5-1,TRBJ2-7,CASSLARDSDEQYF,TGCGCCAGCAGCTTGGCCCGGGACAGTGACGAGCAGTACTTC
NA,few,TRBV4-3,TRBJ1-6,CASSQDLIGRVNSPLHF,TGCGCCAGCAGCCAAGATTTAATCGGACGGGTGAATTCACCCCTCCACTTT
TRBD1,NA,TRBV2,TRBJ1-4,CASVQGATNENLFF,TGTGCCAGCGTCCAGGGGGCAACTAATGAAAATCTGTTTTTT
NA,many,TRBV20-1,TRBJ2-3,CSASASSWADTQYF,TGCAGTGCTAGCGCATCGAGTTGGGCAGATACGCAGTATTTT
TRBD2,few,TRBV20-1,TRBJ2-7,CSARDGRGGYEQYF,TGCAGTGCTAGAGATGGGCGGGGGGGCTACGAGCAGTACTTC
NA,few,TRBV5-1,TRBJ1-1,CASSFPGITEAFF,TGCGCCAGCAGCTTTCCAGGTATCACTGAAGCTTTCTTT
TRBD2,many,TRBV12-3/TRBV12-4,TRBJ2-1,CASSFFLFRTSGGQYNEQFF,TGTGCCAGCAGTTTCTTTTTATTTAGGACTAGCGGGGGGCAATACAATGAGCAGTTCTTC
NA,NA,TRBV20-1,TRBJ1-1,CSARDPLRNTEAFF,TGCAGTGCTAGAGATCCATTAAGGAACACTGAAGCTTTCTTT
TRBD1,many,TRBV7-2,TRBJ1-4,CASSLRTGGEKLFF,TGTGCCAGCAGCTTAAGGACAGGAGGGGAAAAACTGTTTTTT
NA,many,TRBV12-3/TRBV12-4,TRBJ1-1,CASSLGQVEWGEAFF,TGTGCCAGCAGTTTGGGCCAAGTAGAATGGGGTGAAGCTTTCTTT
NA,NA,TRBV11-2,TRBJ1-6,CASRSLGGPPLHF,TGTGCCAGCAGATCCTTAGGGGGGCCACCCCTCCACTTT
NA,NA,TRBV4-2,TRBJ2-1,CASSPRLAEFSYNEQFF,TGTGCCAGCAGCCCCCGTCTTGCGGAATTCTCCTACAATGAGCAGTTCTTC
NA,few,TRBV4-1,TRBJ1-1,CASKISTVNTEAFF,TGCGCCAGTAAGATTTCGACGGTGAACACTGAAGCTTTCTTT
NA,many,TRBV4-3,TRBJ1-1,CASSQSSGTPNTEAFF,TGCGCCAGCAGCCAATCTAGTGGAACACCGAACACTGAAGCTTTCTTT
NA,many,TRBV7-2,TRBJ2-2,CASSFLKRELFF,TGTGCCAGCAGCTTTCTCAAGCGGGAGCTGTTTTTT
NA,NA,TRBV6-1,TRBJ2-2,CASSELLSGELFF,TGTGCCAGCAGTGAATTACTGTCCGGGGAGCTGTTTTTT
TRBD1,few,TRBV20-1,TRBJ2-7,CSARYGTGGSYEQYF,TGCAGTGCTAGATACGGGACAGGGGGCTCGTACGAGCAGTACTTC
NA,NA,TRBV20-1,TRBJ2-1,CSATVQGGRQFF,TGCAGTGCTACGGTACAGGGCGGGAGACAGTTCTTC
NA,few,TRBV6-1,TRBJ2-5,CASSGVGMWETQYF,TGTGCCAGCAGTGGAGTCGGGATGTGGGAGACCCAGTACTTC
NA,few,TRBV12-3/TRBV12-4,TRBJ2-3,CASSRTRDSWGTDTQYF,TGTGCCAGCAGCCGGACCCGGGACTCCTGGGGCACAGATACGCAGTATTTT
TRBD1,many,TRBV28,TRBJ2-1,CASSFTGTDNEQFF,TGTGCCAGCAGTTTCACCGGGACAGACAATGAGCAGTTCTTC
NA,NA,TRBV28,TRBJ1-5,CASSSYRGAEPQHF,TGTGCCAGCAGTTCCTATCGAGGGGCGGAGCCCCAGCATTTT
TRBD1,few,TRBV20-1,TRBJ1-1,CSAGRQGTEAFF,TGCAGTGCTGGTAGACAGGGCACTGAAGCTTTCTTT
NA,few,TRBV20-1,TRBJ2-2,CSAPKRANTGELFF,TGCAGTGCGCCGAAACGGGCGAACACCGGGGAGCTGTTTTTT
NA,few,TRBV7-2,TRBJ2-2,CASSSGSGELFF,TGTGCCAGCAGCTCGGGATCCGGGGAGCTGTTTTTT
NA,NA,TRBV20-1,TRBJ2-5,CSASDHRRETQYF,TGCAGTGCTAGTGACCATCGGAGAGAGACCCAGTACTTC
NA,NA,TRBV20-1,TRBJ2-5,CSGWPGNPHPQYF,TGCAGTGGATGGCCCGGGAACCCGCACCCCCAGTACTTC
NA,few,TRBV2,TRBJ2-7,CASSDVTSADEQYF,TGTGCCAGCAGTGACGTTACCTCAGCGGACGAGCAGTACTTC
NA,NA,TRBV19,TRBJ1-1,CASSIGLANTEAFF,TGTGCCAGTAGTATAGGACTTGCGAACACTGAAGCTTTCTTT